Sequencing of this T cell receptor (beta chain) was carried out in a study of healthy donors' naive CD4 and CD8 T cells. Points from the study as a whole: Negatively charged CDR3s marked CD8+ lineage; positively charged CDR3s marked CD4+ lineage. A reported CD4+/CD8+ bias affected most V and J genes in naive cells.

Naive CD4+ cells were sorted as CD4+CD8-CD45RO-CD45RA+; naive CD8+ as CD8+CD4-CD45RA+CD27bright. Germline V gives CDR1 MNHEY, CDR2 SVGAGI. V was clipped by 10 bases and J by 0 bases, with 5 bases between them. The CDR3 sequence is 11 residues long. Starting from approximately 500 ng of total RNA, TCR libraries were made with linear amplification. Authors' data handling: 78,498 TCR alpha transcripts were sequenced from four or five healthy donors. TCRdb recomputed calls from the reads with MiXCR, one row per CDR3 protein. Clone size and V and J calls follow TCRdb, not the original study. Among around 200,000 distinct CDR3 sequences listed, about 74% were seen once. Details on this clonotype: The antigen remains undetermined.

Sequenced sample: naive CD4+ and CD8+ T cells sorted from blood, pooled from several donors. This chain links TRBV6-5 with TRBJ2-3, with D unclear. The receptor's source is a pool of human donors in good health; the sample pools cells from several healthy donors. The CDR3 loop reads CAIASTDTQYF. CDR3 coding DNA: TGTGCCATCGCTAGCACAGATACGCAGTATTTT.